The subject of this entry is one T cell receptor beta chain. Original handling: Amplification with reference gene primers provided the estimates of nucleated cell counts. Assay used: immunoSEQ multiplex PCR; TCRdb lists only in-frame clones, some missing. V and J calls plus clone size are reproduced from that table; the DNA served to infer D and trimming. The table shows 200,000 to 300,000 clones, with around 90% occurring only once. The data are from a study of blood T cell repertoires in COVID-19. Study-wide context: Italy, Spain and the United States were the sources of the convalescent and acute COVID-19 samples. T cells, B-cell-depleted T cells, or PBMCs provided the cDNA or gDNA that served as material.

This CDR3 is 14 amino acids long. Germline lookup yields CDR1 MNHNY and CDR2 SVGAGI (reference sequence). The J segment lost 3 bases and the V segment lost 8 bases, leaving 7 bases of the junction unmatched. This rearrangement joins TRBV6-6 to TRBJ2-7, with TRBD1 identical over 10 bases. The TCR sequence derives from a man in his sixties who had recovered from COVID-19. Sequences were obtained from peripheral blood. The CDR3 DNA is TGTGCCAGCTCGACAGGACAGGGGGACTACGAGCAGTACTTC. Its translation is CASSTGQGDYEQYF.